What follows are 28 T cell receptor beta chains derived from one specimen sequenced in a study of T cell clonality in common variable immunodeficiency. The method was immunoSEQ multiplex PCR; TCRdb's version includes in-frame clones alone and lacks a portion of them. The data show tens of thousands of clones, none appearing only once, with approximately 13% held by the ten largest. Sequences were obtained from peripheral blood mononuclear cells. Receptors were obtained from a person aged 18 to 75 in good health.

This clone showed up many times. The DNA ends 3 residues before the CDR3 does, and the rest of the CDR3 is filled in from the germline J gene. The rearrangement links TRBV4-1 to TRBJ1-6; D is uncertain. The CDR3 consists of 18 residues. Trimming pared 0 bases from V and 2 bases from J, leaving 14 bases between. Germline V gives CDR1 MGHRA, CDR2 YSYEKL. The CDR3 region is CASSQDQSAGAYNSPLHF. The part of the CDR3 DNA that was read is TGCGCCAGCAGCCAAGATCAGAGCGCCGGAGCCTATAATTCACCC.

This clone has only a few counts. From the germline J gene comes the end of the CDR3, since the read stops 3 residues before it. V and J are TRBV11-2 and TRBJ2-1; 8 bases fit TRBD2. V was pared by 4 bases and J by 4 bases, with 3 bases of the junction left unmatched. Germline assignment: CDR1 SGHAT and CDR2 FQNNGV. CDR3 size: 14 residues. The CDR3 DNA, read in part, is TGTGCCAGCAGCTACCGCGGGGGGTACAATGAG. This codes for CASSYRGGYNE. The whole CDR3 sequence reads CASSYRGGYNEQFF.

Concerning this clone: The CDR3 is cut off 3 residues early in the read; its end comes from the germline J gene. V usage is TRBV19 and J usage is TRBJ1-5, with TRBD1 as a possible D gene (5 bases). The CDR3 sequence is 12 residues long. Germline values: CDR1 LNHDA, CDR2 SQIVND (reference sequence). The germline V and J ends were trimmed by 3 bases and 7 bases, with 7 bases remaining between them. Partial CDR3 DNA: TGTGCCAGTAGTATCTGGGGCCAGCCC. Its translation: CASSIWGQP. The CDR3 as a whole reads CASSIWGQPQHF.

At least ten counts were recorded for this clone. From the germline J gene comes the end of the CDR3, since the read stops 3 residues before it. The J gene is TRBJ1-5, the V gene TRBV18; 8 bases map to TRBD1. The J segment lost 7 bases and the V segment lost 2 bases, leaving 7 bases of the junction unmatched. Germline loops: CDR1 KGHSH, CDR2 LQKENI. This CDR3 spans 15 amino acids. Partial CDR3 DNA: TGTGCCAGCTCACCAAACCAGGGGGCAGGGCAGCCC. It translates to CASSPNQGAGQP. The full-length CDR3 reads as CASSPNQGAGQPQHF.

This clone appeared many times. The read halts 3 residues ahead of the CDR3 end, with the missing end drawn from the germline J gene. This sequence joins TRBV29-1 and TRBJ1-1, with TRBD1 as a possible D gene (6 bases). Germline values: CDR1 SQVTM, CDR2 ANQGSEA. This CDR3 has 18 amino acids. The V end lost 3 bases, the J end lost 0 bases, and 23 bases lay between the germline ends. CDR3 bases read: TGCAGCGTTGACCCCGGGACACGAAGCCCCGGAATGAACACTGAA. This translates into CSVDPGTRSPGMNTE. In full, the CDR3 reads CSVDPGTRSPGMNTEAFF.

The table lists this clone with a few counts. A junction boundary mismatches the germline segment, possibly from a read error. Read sequence stops 3 residues before the CDR3 end, and the germline J gene provides the missing end. The chain couples TRBV7-9 to TRBJ1-5, with TRBD1 matching over 9 bases. This CDR3 has 14 residues. CDR1 and CDR2 (germline): SEHNR, FQNEAQ (reference sequence). Partial CDR3 DNA: TGTTCCAGCAGCTTAGGACAGGGGAGGGAGCCC. The encoded protein is CSSSLGQGREP. Given in full, the CDR3 is CSSSLGQGREPQHF.

As concerns this clone: The read falls 3 residues short of the CDR3 end, and the missing part is taken from the germline J gene. The chain carries TRBV2 and TRBJ2-7; D may correspond to TRBD1 or TRBD2 (5 bases each). The CDR3 loop spans 14 amino acids. V dropped 7 bases and J dropped 3 bases, with 16 bases sitting between them. The germline V gene encodes CDR1 SNHLY and CDR2 FYNNEI. CDR3 sequence reads: CASKYSEDIYEQYF. The covered CDR3 bases are TGTGCCAGCAAATATTCGGAGGACATCTACGAG.

This clone showed up many times. Read data end 3 residues before the CDR3 end; the end is taken from the germline J gene. The chain is built from TRBV20-1 and TRBJ1-1, with D tentatively TRBD1 (5 bases). This CDR3 has 12 residues. The germline V gene has CDR1 DFQATT and CDR2 SNEGSKA (reference sequence). The sequenced part of the CDR3 DNA is TGCAGCACCCCCCAGGGAAACACTGAA. This codes for CSTPQGNTE. The whole CDR3 protein is CSTPQGNTEAFF.

In the case of this clone: The read ends 3 residues shy of where the CDR3 ends; the end is completed using the germline J gene. The chain uses TRBV18 and TRBJ2-1, with a possible D match to TRBD1 (6 bases). From germline, CDR1 is KGHSH and CDR2 LQKENI. This CDR3 spans 12 amino acids. V dropped 6 bases and J dropped 9 bases, with 12 bases sitting between them. The covered CDR3 bases are TGTGCCAGCTCTCACAGGGAGAGTGAG. Its protein is CASSHRESE. The full CDR3 is CASSHRESEQFF.

In its sample, this clone was seen many times. The CDR3 goes on 3 residues after the read ends, and that part is filled in from the germline J gene. This chain connects TRBV30 to TRBJ1-4; D call uncertain. The CDR3 sequence is 13 residues long. The V end lost 2 bases, the J end lost 5 bases, and 9 bases lay between the germline ends. Germline CDR1 is GTSNPN and CDR2 is SVGIG (reference sequence). The CDR3 sequence: CAWSYSVNEKLFF. CDR3 DNA, as far as it was read: TGTGCCTGGAGTTATTCGGTGAATGAAAAA.

This clone has a count of ten or more. The read terminates 3 residues before the CDR3 end, so the remaining end is supplied by the germline J gene. The chain combines TRBV5-4 with TRBJ2-4; TRBD1 is a possible D gene (5 bases). With 3 bases removed from V and 0 bases from J, the gap between germline ends came to 7 bases. Germline CDR1 reads SGHNT; CDR2 reads YYREEE (reference sequence). The CDR3 contains 14 residues. CDR3 protein: CASSSRAAKNIQYF. Partial CDR3 DNA: TGTGCCAGCAGCTCCAGGGCAGCCAAAAACATT.

About this clone itself: Read coverage stops 3 residues before the CDR3 terminus; the germline J gene supplies the remainder. This sequence joins TRBV5-1 and TRBJ2-7, with 7 positions matching TRBD1. CDR1 and CDR2 (germline): SGHRS, YFSETQ. The V and J ends lost 0 bases and 4 bases, in that order; junction bases with no gene match: 10. This CDR3 comprises 16 residues. The CDR3 bases that were read are TGCGCCAGCAGCTTGGCCCCGGCAGGGGGACGGTACGAG. It translates to CASSLAPAGGRYE. The whole CDR3 reads CASSLAPAGGRYEQYF.

Regarding this clone: The read terminates 3 residues ahead of where the CDR3 ends, so the germline J gene completes it. The chain employs TRBV7-2 and TRBJ1-1; no firm D call. Germline V gives CDR1 SGHTA, CDR2 FQGNSA. This CDR3 region has 11 residues. The CDR3 sequence: CASSPEVRAFF. The CDR3 bases that were read are TGTGCCAGCAGCCCTGAGGTTCGT.

This clone was recorded many times. CDR3 amino acids: CASSLGAGGPYEQYF. The sequenced part of the CDR3 DNA is TGTGCCAGCAGCTTAGGGGCGGGGGGGCCCTACGAG. The chain recombines TRBV7-2 with TRBJ2-7, with 9 bases identical to TRBD2. The read falls 3 residues short of the CDR3 end, and the missing part is taken from the germline J gene. The CDR3 is made up of 15 amino acids. From germline, CDR1 is SGHTA and CDR2 FQGNSA. Germline trimming cut 1 base from V and 2 bases from J; bases unmatched to any gene: 3. Supplemented by reference TRBV7-2 and TRBJ2-7, the full variable domain reads GAGVSQSPSNKVTEKGKDVELRCDPISGHTALYWYRQSLGQGLEFLIYFQGNSAPDKSGLPSDRFSAERTGGSVSTLTIQRTQQEDSAVYLCASSLGAGGPYEQYFGPGTRLTVT.

For this clone: Read data end 3 residues before the CDR3 end; the end is taken from the germline J gene. This chain uses TRBV5-3 with TRBJ2-7; the D gene is possibly TRBD1 (6 bases). TRBV5-3 qualifies as an ORF whose function is uncertain. The CDR3 has 17 amino acids. The ends were cut back, 0 bases at V and 3 bases at J, with 19 bases in the middle. The CDR3 bases that were read are TGTGCCAGAAGCTTGGGGGACAAAGGGGCGAGGGGCTACGAG. Translated: CARSLGDKGARGYE. The whole CDR3 is CARSLGDKGARGYEQYF.

The sample holds many counts of this clone. Coverage ceases 3 residues before the CDR3 finishes, and the germline J gene fills in the end. V usage is TRBV6-2 or TRBV6-3 and J usage is TRBJ2-5; a possible D gene is TRBD2 (6 bases). Germline V gives CDR1 MNHEY, CDR2 SVGEGT. The germline V and J ends were trimmed by 6 bases and 5 bases, with 10 bases remaining between them. CDR3 length equals 12 residues. The part of the CDR3 DNA that was read is TGTGCCAGCAGACCAGGGAGGGAGACC. It codes for CASRPGRET. The full CDR3 protein is CASRPGRETQYF.

Note on this clone: The CDR3 end is not reached by the read, which stops 3 residues before it; the germline J gene fills it in. This chain links TRBV19 with TRBJ2-7, with unresolved D. Trimming took off 3 bases at V and 0 bases at J, with 9 bases between the two ends. Germline values: CDR1 LNHDA, CDR2 SQIVND (reference sequence). The CDR3 runs 14 residues. CDR3 protein: CASSMSYNSYEQYF. Incomplete CDR3 DNA: TGTGCCAGTAGTATGAGTTACAACTCCTACGAG.

At least ten counts were recorded for this clone. The read halts 3 residues ahead of the CDR3 end, with the missing end drawn from the germline J gene. This chain uses TRBV29-1 with TRBJ2-7; D not certain. The CDR3 covers 12 residues. Trimming removed 6 bases from V and 1 base from J, with 10 bases in between. Germline CDR1 and CDR2: SQVTM and ANQGSEA. The CDR3 loop is CSVVGSSYEQYF. The DNA read from the CDR3 is TGCAGCGTCGTGGGCAGTTCCTACGAG.

This clone was recorded at least ten times. The read comes to an end 3 residues before the CDR3 does, leaving the germline J gene to fill in the end. The V and J genes are TRBV6-2 or TRBV6-3 and TRBJ2-3, with D uncertain. The germline V and J ends were trimmed by 4 bases and 1 base, with 9 bases remaining between them. The germline V gene has CDR1 MNHEY and CDR2 SVGEGT. CDR3 length: 14 residues. The CDR3 bases that were read are TGTGCCAGCAGTTTACACCTAGGCACAGATACG. Encoded protein: CASSLHLGTDT. The whole CDR3 reads CASSLHLGTDTQYF.

This clone was detected ten times or more. The read terminates 3 residues ahead of where the CDR3 ends, so the germline J gene completes it. The J gene is TRBJ2-7, the V gene TRBV5-1; D perhaps matches TRBD2 (6 bases). The V and J ends lost 7 bases and 3 bases respectively, with 17 bases between them. Germline loops: CDR1 SGHRS, CDR2 YFSETQ. This CDR3 comprises 14 residues. CDR3 bases read: TGCGCCAGCGGGGTTGCGGGGACGGACTACGAG. It specifies CASGVAGTDYE. The complete CDR3 reads CASGVAGTDYEQYF.

This clone was observed at least ten times. The CDR3 end falls 3 residues outside the read, so it is completed with the germline J gene. The chain joins TRBV5-6 to TRBJ2-1; D is ambiguous. Germline loops: CDR1 SGHDT, CDR2 YYEEEE. Deletions cut 0 bases from V and 4 bases from J, with 5 bases between. CDR3 length: 13 amino acids. CDR3 DNA (partial): TGTGCCAGCAGCTTGGTGCGTTACAATGAG. This codes for CASSLVRYNE. The whole CDR3 protein reads CASSLVRYNEQFF.

This clone appeared many times. The sequence runs out 3 residues before the end of the CDR3; the remainder is reconstructed from the germline J gene. The chain employs TRBV20-1 and TRBJ2-7; D may correspond to TRBD1 or TRBD2 (7 bases each). This CDR3 has 13 amino acids. Germline CDR1 reads DFQATT; CDR2 reads SNEGSKA (reference sequence). V lost 6 bases and J lost 5, with 17 bases in between. The CDR3 reads CSAFQTGRDEQYF. The covered CDR3 bases are TGCAGTGCGTTCCAGACAGGGAGGGACGAG.

This clone occurred many times. The read falls 3 residues short of the CDR3 end, and the missing part is taken from the germline J gene. This chain connects TRBV14 to TRBJ1-1; TRBD1 might be the D (5 bases). Germline lookup yields CDR1 SGHDN and CDR2 FVKESK. The CDR3 runs 13 residues. Trimming took 4 bases from V and 5 from J, leaving 11 bases between them. CDR3 in amino acids: CASSLLTETEAFF. CDR3 bases read: TGTGCCAGCAGCCTTTTGACAGAAACTGAA.

Ten or more counts support this clone. The read is 3 residues too short to cover the CDR3 end, so that end is filled in from the germline J gene. The chain recombines TRBV19 with TRBJ2-3; a weak D match, TRBD2 (5 bases). V shed 6 bases and J shed 3 bases, with 10 bases lying between them. This CDR3 contains 13 residues. CDR1 and CDR2 from the germline V gene are LNHDA and SQIVND (reference sequence). The DNA read from the CDR3 is TGTGCCAGTAGAATGACGGGGACAGATACG. It is translated as CASRMTGTDT. The CDR3 in full is CASRMTGTDTQYF.

This clone showed up many times. The CDR3 DNA, read in part, is TGTGCCAGCAGCGTAGCGGGGTTGCGAGAGACC. As protein: CASSVAGLRET. The full CDR3 protein reads CASSVAGLRETQYF. The chain joins TRBV9 to TRBJ2-5, with D possibly TRBD2 on 5 matching bases. The CDR3 is cut off 3 residues early in the read; its end comes from the germline J gene. The CDR3 contains 14 residues. Trimming took off 0 bases at V and 4 bases at J, with 10 bases between the two ends. Germline V CDR1 and CDR2: SGDLS, YYNGEE. Full variable domain (rest looked up from reference TRBV9 and TRBJ2-5): DSGVTQTPKHLITATGQRVTLRCSPRSGDLSVYWYQQSLDQGLQFLIQYYNGEERAKGNILERFSAQQFPDLHSELNLSSLELGDSALYFCASSVAGLRETQYFGPGTRLLVL.

This clone has ten or more counts. The read halts 3 residues ahead of the CDR3 end, with the missing end drawn from the germline J gene. The gene calls are TRBV5-1 and TRBJ1-4; D might be TRBD1 (5 bases). The V end lost 2 bases, the J end lost 7 bases, and 15 bases lay between the germline ends. CDR3 length equals 15 residues. Germline lookup yields CDR1 SGHRS and CDR2 YFSETQ. The sequenced CDR3 bases are TGCGCCAGCAGCTTCATGGGGGGGGTAGCTGAAAAA. Translated: CASSFMGGVAEK. The full CDR3 reads CASSFMGGVAEKLFF.

The table lists this clone with many counts. The missing CDR3 end, 3 residues past where the read stops, is filled in from the germline J gene. The chain links TRBV4-1 to TRBJ1-4; maybe TRBD1 (5 bases). Trimming left V 0 bases short and J 7 bases short, with 15 bases between. The CDR3 length is 16 residues. CDR1 is MGHRA and CDR2 is YSYEKL in the germline V gene. CDR3 in amino acids: CASSQEPRVFGEKLFF. The sequenced CDR3 bases are TGCGCCAGCAGCCAAGAGCCCAGGGTTTTCGGTGAAAAA.

Worth noting for this clone: The read gets to within 3 residues of the CDR3 end, and the germline J gene fills in the rest. The rearrangement links TRBV19 to TRBJ1-1; D gene ambiguous. The germline V gene encodes CDR1 LNHDA and CDR2 SQIVND (reference sequence). The CDR3 spans 14 residues. CDR3: CASSAGLAAVGAFF. CDR3 DNA (partial): TGTGCCAGTAGTGCAGGACTAGCGGCCGTGGGA.